These 6 T cell receptor beta chains originate from one sample sequenced in a study of T-cell reconstitution after alpha-beta-depleted transplantation in children (dated by TCRdb to about 2016). The library was made by PCR. Data came from an Illumina HiSeq 2500. To normalize quantification of the TCRbeta repertoire, the TCR libraries were built with molecular barcoding that relied on unique molecular identifiers. TCRdb cleaned the public reads at Q25 with fastp, built clones with MiXCR and kept in-frame beta chains. When rows share a CDR3 protein, they turn into one entry using the most common DNA and genes. Here the sample has about 280,000 distinct CDR3 sequences; 9.5% to 13% occur a single time. Jointly, the top ten make up 23% of the sample. Taken with the paper, the label for treatment or condition translates to: allogeneic hematopoietic cell transplantation with graft depleted of TCRalphabeta T cells and CD19 B cells.

Specimen: peripheral blood, collected 180 days after TCRalphabeta/CD19-depleted stem cell transplant. The receptor set was obtained from a male patient aged 2 to 10 who had a stem cell transplant for chronic granulomatous disease, so the T cells may come from the graft donor.

This clonotype was counted ten times or more. V usage is TRBV27 and J usage is TRBJ2-1; D is unresolved. The CDR3 contains 16 residues. Deletions cut 3 bases from V and 2 bases from J, with 14 bases between. CDR1 is MNHEY and CDR2 is SMNVEV in the germline V gene (reference sequence). CDR3 DNA sequence: TGTGCCAGCAGTTTGTTCGGCAGGTCCGCCTACAATGAGCAGTTCTTC. It yields the protein CASSLFGRSAYNEQFF.

There are many counts of this clonotype. The DNA of the CDR3 is TGTGCCAGCAGTTTACGTACGATACGTGAAAAACTGTTTTTT. Its protein is CASSLRTIREKLFF. The chain is built from TRBV12-3 or TRBV12-4 and TRBJ1-4; D not certain. Trimming removed 2 bases at V and 7 bases at J, with 11 bases between. The CDR3 extends over 14 amino acids.

This clonotype was detected ten times or more. This chain links TRBV5-1 with TRBJ2-3, with no clear D. Germline CDR1 is SGHRS and CDR2 is YFSETQ. Trimming cost V 1 base and J 4 bases, with 7 bases left between them. The CDR3 covers 13 residues. CDR3 in DNA: TGCGCCAGCAGCTTGTGGCTAGCAGATACGCAGTATTTT. Translated, it gives CASSLWLADTQYF.

In this sample, this clonotype turned up many times. The chain recombines TRBV6-5 with TRBJ2-6; the D is unclear. Germline CDR1 and CDR2: MNHEY and SVGAGI. Trimming removed 0 bases from V and 0 bases from J, with 6 bases in between. The CDR3 sequence is 16 residues long. CDR3 residues: CASSYSGHSGANVLTF. In DNA, the CDR3 is TGTGCCAGCAGTTACTCTGGTCACTCTGGGGCCAACGTCCTGACTTTC.

This clonotype was counted at least ten times. V usage is TRBV7-6 and J usage is TRBJ2-7; TRBD2 agrees at 11 bases. J lost 0 bases, V lost 5 bases, and 6 bases had no gene match. Germline-derived CDR1 and CDR2 are SGHVS and FNYEAQ. The CDR3 covers 16 residues. The CDR3 is CASSPGLAGGSYEQYF. DNA of the CDR3: TGTGCCAGCAGCCCCGGACTAGCGGGCGGCTCCTACGAGCAGTACTTC. Using reference TRBV7-6 and TRBJ2-7 for the parts outside the CDR3, the full variable domain is GAGVSQSPRYKVTKRGQDVALRCDPISGHVSLYWYRQALGQGPEFLTYFNYEAQQDKSGLPNDRFSAERPEGSISTLTIQRTEQRDSAMYRCASSPGLAGGSYEQYFGPGTRLTVT.

In this sample, this clonotype turned up many times. V is TRBV20-1 and J is TRBJ2-2, with D uncertain. Trimming cost V 8 bases and J 2 bases, with 9 bases left between them. CDR1 and CDR2 (germline): DFQATT, SNEGSKA (reference sequence). The CDR3 spans 12 residues. The CDR3 is CSLSSNTGELFF. DNA for the CDR3: TGCAGTCTATCTTCCAACACCGGGGAGCTGTTTTTT.